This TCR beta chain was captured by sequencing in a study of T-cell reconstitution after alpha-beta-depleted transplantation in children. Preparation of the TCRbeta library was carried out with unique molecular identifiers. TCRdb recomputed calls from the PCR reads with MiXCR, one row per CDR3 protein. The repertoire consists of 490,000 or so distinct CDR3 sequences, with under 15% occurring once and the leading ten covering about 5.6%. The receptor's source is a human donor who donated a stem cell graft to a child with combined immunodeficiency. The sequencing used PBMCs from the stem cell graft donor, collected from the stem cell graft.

CDR3 protein: CASSLLWGSEAFF. CDR3 DNA: TGTGCCAGTAGCCTCCTGTGGGGCTCTGAAGCTTTCTTT. The chain couples TRBV19 to TRBJ1-1; D is possibly TRBD1 (5 bases). This CDR3 contains 13 residues. V lost 6 bases and J lost 6, with 14 bases in between. Germline CDR1 reads LNHDA; CDR2 reads SQIVND (reference sequence).